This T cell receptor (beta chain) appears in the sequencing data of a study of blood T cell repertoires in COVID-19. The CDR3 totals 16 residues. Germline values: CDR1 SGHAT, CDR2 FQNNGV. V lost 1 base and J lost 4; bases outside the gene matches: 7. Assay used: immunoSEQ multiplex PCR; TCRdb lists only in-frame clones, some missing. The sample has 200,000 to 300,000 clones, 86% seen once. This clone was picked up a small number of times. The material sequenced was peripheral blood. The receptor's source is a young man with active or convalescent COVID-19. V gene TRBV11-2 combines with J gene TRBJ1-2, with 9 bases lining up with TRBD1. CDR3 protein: CASSLVRDRDIYGYTF. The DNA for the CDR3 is TGTGCCAGCAGCTTAGTAAGGGACAGGGATATCTATGGCTACACCTTC.